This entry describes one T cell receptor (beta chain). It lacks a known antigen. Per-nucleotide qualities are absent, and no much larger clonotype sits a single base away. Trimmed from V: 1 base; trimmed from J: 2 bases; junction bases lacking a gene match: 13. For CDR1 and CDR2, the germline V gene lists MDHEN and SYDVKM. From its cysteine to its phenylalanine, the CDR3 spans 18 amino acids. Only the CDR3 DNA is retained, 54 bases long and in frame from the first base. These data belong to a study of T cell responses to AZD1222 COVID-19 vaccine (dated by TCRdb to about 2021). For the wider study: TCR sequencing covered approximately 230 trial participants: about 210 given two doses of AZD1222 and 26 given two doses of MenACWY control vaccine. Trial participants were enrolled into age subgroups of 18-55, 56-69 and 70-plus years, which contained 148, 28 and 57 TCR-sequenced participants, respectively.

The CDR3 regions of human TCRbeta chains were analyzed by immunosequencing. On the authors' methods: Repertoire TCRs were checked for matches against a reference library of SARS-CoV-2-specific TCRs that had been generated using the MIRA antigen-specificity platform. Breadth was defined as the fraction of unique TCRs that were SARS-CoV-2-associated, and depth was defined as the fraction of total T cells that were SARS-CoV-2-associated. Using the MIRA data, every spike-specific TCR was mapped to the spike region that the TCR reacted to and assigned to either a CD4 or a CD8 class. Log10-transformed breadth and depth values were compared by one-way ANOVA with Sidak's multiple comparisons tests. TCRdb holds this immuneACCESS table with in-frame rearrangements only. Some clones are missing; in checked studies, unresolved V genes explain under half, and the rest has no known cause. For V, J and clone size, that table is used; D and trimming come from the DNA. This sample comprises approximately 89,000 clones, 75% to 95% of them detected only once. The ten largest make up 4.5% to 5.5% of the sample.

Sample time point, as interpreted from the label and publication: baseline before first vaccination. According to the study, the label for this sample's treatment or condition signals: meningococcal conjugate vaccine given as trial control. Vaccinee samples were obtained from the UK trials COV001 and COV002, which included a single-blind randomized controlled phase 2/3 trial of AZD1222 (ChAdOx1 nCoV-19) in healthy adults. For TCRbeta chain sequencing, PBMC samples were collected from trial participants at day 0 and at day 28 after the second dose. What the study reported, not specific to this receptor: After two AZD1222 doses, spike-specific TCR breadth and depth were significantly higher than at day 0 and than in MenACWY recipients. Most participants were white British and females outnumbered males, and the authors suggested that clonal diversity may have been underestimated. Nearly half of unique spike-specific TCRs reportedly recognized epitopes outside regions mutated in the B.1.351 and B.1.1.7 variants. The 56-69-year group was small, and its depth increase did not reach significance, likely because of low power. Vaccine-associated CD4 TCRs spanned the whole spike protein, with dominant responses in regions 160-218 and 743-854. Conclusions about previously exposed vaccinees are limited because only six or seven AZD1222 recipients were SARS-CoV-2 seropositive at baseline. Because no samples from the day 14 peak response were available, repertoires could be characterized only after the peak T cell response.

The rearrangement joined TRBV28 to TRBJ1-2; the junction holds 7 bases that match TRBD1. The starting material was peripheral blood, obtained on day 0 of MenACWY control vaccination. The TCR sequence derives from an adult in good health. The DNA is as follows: TGTGCCAGCAGTTTATTGCAGGGGGTGACATTTAACAACTATGGCTACACCTTC. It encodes CASSLLQGVTFNNYGYTF.